The present TCR beta chain was sequenced within a study of cytomegalovirus exposure and HLA in healthy donors. In the PCR, 60 Vbeta and 13 Jbeta primers were used. The method was immunoSEQ multiplex PCR; TCRdb's version includes in-frame clones alone and lacks a portion of them. The top ten hold 5.4% of the sample, which has around 240,000 clones, 82% seen once. With 5 bases removed from V and 2 bases from J, the gap between germline ends came to 13 bases. Germline V gives CDR1 SQVTM, CDR2 ANQGSEA. The CDR3 totals 13 residues. The sequenced sample consisted of PBMCs. The chain couples TRBV29-1 to TRBJ2-7; D is unclear. The receptor comes from a woman aged 40 to 49 in good health and CMV-seropositive. The CDR3 region is CSVPSDSTYEQYF. The CDR3 DNA sequence: TGCAGCGTTCCCTCCGACTCGACCTACGAGCAGTACTTC.